Listed below are T cell receptor beta chains from one sample, sequenced in a study of cytomegalovirus exposure and HLA in healthy donors. Some clones are missing from TCRdb's copy, which holds only in-frame ones; the method was immunoSEQ multiplex PCR. Among around 130,000 clones listed, 60% to 85% were seen once. Sequencing input: PBMCs. The origin of the receptors is a man aged 30 to 39 in good health and CMV-seronegative. CDR3s include the opening cysteine and the closing phenylalanine or tryptophan. The D gene is left open where the match is weak. The size of a clone is reported for some rows only, either as once, few or many, or as a class for expanded clones.

TRBJ2-5 | . | TRBD2 | TRBV11-1 | CASSLRQGGSGGETQYF | TGTGCCAGCAGCTTACGGCAGGGAGGGAGCGGGGGAGAGACCCAGTACTTC
TRBJ1-2 | . | TRBD1 | TRBV7-2 | CASSFVPGDSSTF | TGTGCCAGCAGCTTTGTACCCGGGGACAGCTCCACCTTC
TRBJ1-1 | . | TRBD1 | TRBV7-9 | CASTLQGGDSTEAFF | TGTGCCAGCACCCTTCAGGGGGGAGATTCGACTGAAGCTTTCTTT
TRBJ2-7 | . | TRBD1 | TRBV2 | CASIRDRDYQNEQYF | TGTGCCAGCATCCGGGACAGGGATTATCAGAACGAGCAGTACTTC
TRBJ1-2 | . | . | TRBV28 | CATSGYYGYTF | TGTGCCACCTCAGGATACTATGGCTACACCTTC
TRBJ1-1 | . | . | TRBV27 | CASSFGGGNTEAFF | TGTGCCAGCAGTTTTGGGGGAGGGAACACTGAAGCTTTCTTT
TRBJ2-2 | once | TRBD2 | TRBV7-9 | CASSSPGTINTGELFF | TGTGCCAGCAGCTCACCCGGGACTATAAACACCGGGGAGCTGTTTTTT
TRBJ1-1 | once | TRBD1 | TRBV18 | CASSQGTGQNTEAFF | TGTGCCAGCTCACAGGGGACAGGGCAGAACACTGAAGCTTTCTTT
TRBJ2-7 | . | . | TRBV5-8 | CASTMTPYEQYF | TGTGCCAGCACCATGACTCCCTACGAGCAGTACTTC
TRBJ1-5 | . | . | TRBV6-5 | CASGRGRGANQPQHF | TGTGCCAGCGGCCGGGGGAGGGGCGCTAATCAGCCCCAGCATTTT
TRBJ1-6 | . | . | TRBV28 | CASSQTRSPLHF | TGTGCCAGCAGCCAGACACGTTCACCCCTCCACTTT
TRBJ2-7 | . | . | TRBV29-1 | CSVVQGGSYEQYF | TGCAGCGTTGTTCAGGGGGGATCCTACGAGCAGTACTTC
TRBJ1-5 | . | . | TRBV30 | CAWSSGALNQPQHF | TGTGCCTGGAGTTCAGGGGCTCTTAATCAGCCCCAGCATTTT
TRBJ1-2 | few | TRBD1 | TRBV5-1 | CASSWTRDRVYGYTF | TGCGCCAGCAGCTGGACCCGGGACAGGGTGTATGGCTACACCTTC
TRBJ1-5 | . | . | TRBV6-1 | CASSEAWANQPQHF | TGTGCCAGCAGTGAAGCGTGGGCCAATCAGCCCCAGCATTTT
TRBJ2-1 | . | TRBD2 | TRBV6-1 | CASRKLAGTDGEQFF | TGTGCCAGCAGGAAACTAGCGGGGACCGACGGGGAGCAGTTCTTC
TRBJ2-1 | . | . | TRBV27 | CASSFSGSNNEQFF | TGTGCCAGCAGTTTTTCGGGGAGCAACAATGAGCAGTTCTTC
TRBJ1-5 | . | . | TRBV7-9 | CASSLAVDSYSNQPQHF | TGTGCCAGCAGCTTAGCGGTGGACAGTTATAGCAATCAGCCCCAGCATTTT
TRBJ2-7 | . | TRBD1 | TRBV5-1 | CASSLVSSNRGSYEQYF | TGCGCCAGCAGCTTGGTTTCTTCGAACAGGGGCTCCTACGAGCAGTACTTC
TRBJ2-1 | . | TRBD1 | TRBV6-5 | CASSYGTGAHNEQFF | TGTGCCAGCAGTTACGGGACAGGGGCTCACAATGAGCAGTTCTTC
TRBJ2-5 | few | . | TRBV4-3 | CASSQDRGVVTQYF | TGCGCCAGCAGCCAAGACAGGGGGGTAGTGACCCAGTACTTC
TRBJ1-5 | . | TRBD1 | TRBV28 | CASSQGGQRNQPQHF | TGTGCCAGCAGTCAAGGGGGACAGCGCAATCAGCCCCAGCATTTT
TRBJ1-4 | . | TRBD1 | TRBV7-9 | CASSSTGEATNEKLFF | TGTGCCAGCAGCTCGACAGGGGAAGCAACTAATGAAAAACTGTTTTTT
TRBJ2-1 | . | . | TRBV19 | CASTPGLSSYNEQFF | TGTGCCAGTACCCCTGGCCTCAGCTCCTACAATGAGCAGTTCTTC
TRBJ2-2 | once | . | TRBV2 | CASKVSLNSLTGELFF | TGTGCCAGCAAGGTTTCTCTAAACAGCCTAACCGGGGAGCTGTTTTTT
TRBJ2-1 | . | . | TRBV6-5 | CASSFNRDGNEQFF | TGTGCCAGCAGTTTTAACAGGGACGGGAATGAGCAGTTCTTC
TRBJ2-7 | few | . | TRBV5-1 | CASSLNPGQSYEQYF | TGCGCCAGCAGCTTGAATCCCGGACAGTCCTACGAGCAGTACTTC
TRBJ1-5 | . | TRBD1 | TRBV7-9 | CASSRTGDHQPQHF | TGTGCCAGCAGCCGGACAGGGGATCATCAGCCCCAGCATTTT
TRBJ1-5 | . | TRBD1 | TRBV6-4 | CASGGTGLQPQHF | TGTGCCAGCGGGGGGACAGGGCTTCAGCCCCAGCATTTT
TRBJ1-5 | . | TRBD1 | TRBV7-3 | CASSQDRAQPQHF | TGTGCCAGCAGCCAGGACAGGGCTCAGCCCCAGCATTTT
TRBJ2-4 | . | TRBD2 | TRBV14 | CASSALAGSGGIQYF | TGTGCCAGCAGCGCCCTAGCGGGGTCTGGGGGGATTCAGTACTTC
TRBJ2-5 | . | TRBD1 | TRBV29-1 | CSAMGQGGETQYF | TGCAGCGCCATGGGACAGGGCGGTGAGACCCAGTACTTC
TRBJ1-1 | . | . | TRBV2 | CASSMDGGNTEAFF | TGTGCCAGCAGTATGGACGGGGGAAACACTGAAGCTTTCTTT
TRBJ2-3 | few | TRBD2 | TRBV7-2 | CASSSAGLAGTDTQYF | TGTGCCAGCAGCTCCGCGGGACTAGCGGGGACAGATACGCAGTATTTT
TRBJ2-7 | . | TRBD1 | TRBV10-3 | CAISDIFTRGLIEQYF | TGTGCCATCAGTGACATATTTACCAGGGGGCTTATCGAGCAGTACTTC
TRBJ1-6 | . | . | TRBV29-1 | CSVAQGVLSPLHF | TGCAGCGTTGCCCAGGGCGTATTGTCACCCCTCCACTTT
TRBJ2-1 | . | TRBD2 | TRBV27 | CASRKLAASYNEQFF | TGTGCCAGCAGAAAACTAGCGGCCTCCTACAATGAGCAGTTCTTC